One and the same sample provided the 3 T cell receptor beta chains below, sequenced in a study of blood T cell repertoires in COVID-19 (TCRdb year 2020). Receptors were amplified or captured by the immunoSEQ multiplex PCR assay. TCRdb holds this immuneACCESS table with in-frame rearrangements only. Some clones are missing; in checked studies, unresolved V genes explain under half, and the rest has no known cause. Within this sample are approximately 85,000 clones, with around 90% of them counted one time only. The ten most abundant clones make up 1% of the sample. Sequencing was carried out using peripheral blood. The receptors shown here come from a woman aged 45-65 years in a cohort sampled during active COVID-19.

The chain uses TRBV23-1 and TRBJ2-1, with D maybe TRBD1 (6 bases). TRBV23-1 is assigned to the ORF class and has an uncertain function. The CDR3 has 15 residues. Between the trimmed V and J ends, which lost 2 bases and 2 bases, there was a span of 10 bases. The CDR3 bases are TGCGCCAGCAGTCAACCAGGGACACCCTACAATGAGCAGTTCTTC. Translating it yields CASSQPGTPYNEQFF.

In its sample, this clone was seen once. The genes are TRBV6-5 and TRBJ1-2; 7 bases agree with TRBD1. The germline CDR1 and CDR2 sequences are MNHEY and SVGAGI. V lost 5 bases, J lost 6 bases, and 9 bases stayed unmatched. The CDR3 consists of 14 residues. The CDR3 DNA reads TGTGCCAGCAGTCGCGACAGGGCGCTAAATGGCTACACCTTC. It yields the protein CASSRDRALNGYTF.

The V call is TRBV18, the J call TRBJ1-2; the D is unclear. With 4 bases removed from V and 0 bases from J, the gap between germline ends came to 12 bases. Germline CDR1 is KGHSH and CDR2 is LQKENI. The CDR3 is 15 residues long. CDR3 sequence reads: CASSRGGEANYGYTF. CDR3 DNA: TGTGCCAGCTCACGAGGAGGTGAGGCTAACTATGGCTACACCTTC. Full variable domain (remainder filled in from reference TRBV18 and TRBJ1-2): NAGVMQNPRHLVRRRGQEARLRCSPMKGHSHVYWYRQLPEEGLKFMVYLQKENIIDESGMPKERFSAEFPKEGPSILRIQQVVRGDSAAYFCASSRGGEANYGYTFGSGTRLTVV.